This is a list of T cell receptor beta chains from one sample in a study of blood T cell repertoires in COVID-19. Repertoires were generated with immunoSEQ multiplex PCR, while TCRdb's copy carries only in-frame clones and drops some. The profile shows roughly 240,000 clones, around 87% of them singletons. The sample taken for sequencing was peripheral blood. Receptors originate from a woman in her thirties who had recovered from COVID-19. The CDR3 runs from the conserved cysteine through the conserved F or W. Fields, in order: V gene, D gene, J gene, CDR3 length, clone size, CDR3 protein, CDR3 DNA. D genes are given only for firm matches. The listing skips clone size in some rows; elsewhere it reads once, few, many or a size class.

V: TRBV14
D: TRBD1
J: TRBJ2-7
length: 13
size: -
CDR3: CASSQRTGREQYF
DNA: TGTGCCAGCAGCCAACGGACAGGGCGCGAGCAGTACTTC

V: TRBV15
D: TRBD1
J: TRBJ1-1
length: 15
size: once
CDR3: CATSAARQGWTEAFF
DNA: TGTGCCACCAGCGCAGCCCGACAGGGATGGACTGAAGCTTTCTTT

V: TRBV9
D: -
J: TRBJ2-1
length: 17
size: -
CDR3: CASSTREVAAISAEQFF
DNA: TGTGCCAGCAGCACCCGCGAAGTAGCGGCTATCTCCGCTGAGCAGTTCTTC

V: TRBV19
D: -
J: TRBJ2-5
length: 14
size: -
CDR3: CASSMVEYQETQYF
DNA: TGTGCCAGTAGTATGGTGGAGTACCAAGAGACCCAGTACTTC

V: TRBV9
D: TRBD1
J: TRBJ1-1
length: 14
size: -
CDR3: CASSVGQGDTEAFF
DNA: TGTGCCAGCAGCGTAGGACAGGGGGACACTGAAGCTTTCTTT

V: TRBV9
D: TRBD2
J: TRBJ2-1
length: 13
size: -
CDR3: CASSASGGTEQFF
DNA: TGTGCCAGCAGCGCGTCCGGGGGGACTGAGCAGTTCTTC

V: TRBV19
D: -
J: TRBJ1-5
length: 15
size: -
CDR3: CASSVYSYSNQPQHF
DNA: TGTGCCAGTAGTGTTTACTCCTATAGCAATCAGCCCCAGCATTTT

V: TRBV9
D: -
J: TRBJ1-2
length: 15
size: -
CDR3: CASRSHSGFNYGYTF
DNA: TGTGCCAGCAGATCCCATTCGGGATTTAACTATGGCTACACCTTC

V: TRBV19
D: -
J: TRBJ1-2
length: 14
size: -
CDR3: CASLQPPQDYGYTF
DNA: TGTGCCAGCCTGCAACCTCCGCAGGACTATGGCTACACCTTC

V: TRBV7-3
D: -
J: TRBJ2-2
length: 13
size: -
CDR3: CASSLHRAGELFF
DNA: TGTGCCAGCAGCTTGCATCGGGCCGGGGAGCTGTTTTTT

V: TRBV19
D: TRBD2
J: TRBJ2-1
length: 13
size: -
CDR3: CASSMTMTSEQFF
DNA: TGTGCCAGTAGTATGACAATGACTAGCGAGCAGTTCTTC

V: TRBV2
D: -
J: TRBJ2-3
length: 11
size: -
CDR3: CASKTAGTQYF
DNA: TGTGCCAGCAAGACAGCAGGTACGCAGTATTTT

V: TRBV27
D: TRBD1
J: TRBJ1-2
length: 15
size: -
CDR3: CASKGGARVGYGYTF
DNA: TGTGCCAGCAAAGGGGGCGCAAGGGTTGGCTATGGCTACACCTTC

V: TRBV2
D: -
J: TRBJ1-1
length: 12
size: -
CDR3: CASSEDSLEAFF
DNA: TGTGCCAGCAGTGAAGACAGCCTAGAAGCTTTCTTT

V: TRBV9
D: -
J: TRBJ2-1
length: 15
size: -
CDR3: CASSVAGSWYNEQFF
DNA: TGTGCCAGCAGCGTTGCGGGAAGTTGGTACAATGAGCAGTTCTTC

V: TRBV3-1/TRBV3-2
D: TRBD1
J: TRBJ1-2
length: 13
size: -
CDR3: CASSQGQGDGYTF
DNA: TGTGCCAGCAGCCAGGGACAGGGAGATGGCTACACCTTC

V: TRBV6-2/TRBV6-3
D: -
J: TRBJ1-1
length: 14
size: -
CDR3: CASSYRTENTEAFF
DNA: TGTGCCAGCAGTTACCGCACAGAGAACACTGAAGCTTTCTTT

V: TRBV11-2
D: -
J: TRBJ2-2
length: 16
size: -
CDR3: CASSLGALYVSGELFF
DNA: TGTGCCAGCAGCTTAGGGGCTCTCTACGTATCCGGGGAGCTGTTTTTT

V: TRBV29-1
D: -
J: TRBJ2-1
length: 12
size: once
CDR3: CSVDSPYNEQFF
DNA: TGCAGCGTTGACAGTCCCTACAATGAGCAGTTCTTC

V: TRBV13
D: TRBD1
J: TRBJ1-2
length: 16
size: -
CDR3: CASSFGQGLLVGGYTF
DNA: TGTGCCAGCAGCTTCGGACAGGGATTGTTGGTTGGGGGCTACACCTTC

V: TRBV30
D: TRBD2
J: TRBJ2-2
length: 13
size: -
CDR3: CASGLAVSGELFF
DNA: TGTGCCTCGGGACTAGCGGTATCCGGGGAGCTGTTTTTT

V: TRBV6-2/TRBV6-3
D: TRBD1
J: TRBJ1-1
length: 15
size: -
CDR3: CASSDPGQGRTEAFF
DNA: TGTGCCAGCAGCGACCCCGGACAGGGTAGGACTGAAGCTTTCTTT

V: TRBV6-5
D: TRBD2
J: TRBJ2-2
length: 15
size: -
CDR3: CASSRGGFGTGELFF
DNA: TGTGCCAGCAGCCGGGGGGGCTTTGGGACCGGGGAGCTGTTTTTT

V: TRBV20-1
D: -
J: TRBJ2-3
length: 14
size: -
CDR3: CSASHGSATDTQYF
DNA: TGCAGTGCTAGTCACGGGAGCGCAACAGATACGCAGTATTTT

V: TRBV7-9
D: TRBD1
J: TRBJ2-7
length: 15
size: -
CDR3: CASSLGGGQSYEQYF
DNA: TGTGCCAGCAGCTTAGGAGGGGGACAGAGCTACGAGCAGTACTTC

V: TRBV5-1
D: TRBD1
J: TRBJ2-7
length: 15
size: -
CDR3: CASSSGTGISYEQYF
DNA: TGCGCCAGCAGCTCGGGGACAGGAATTTCCTACGAGCAGTACTTC

V: TRBV7-9
D: -
J: TRBJ1-4
length: 14
size: -
CDR3: CASSLSRGGEKLFF
DNA: TGTGCCAGCAGCTTATCAAGGGGCGGTGAAAAACTGTTTTTT

V: TRBV15
D: -
J: TRBJ2-7
length: 13
size: -
CDR3: CATSRDVPYEQYF
DNA: TGTGCCACCAGCAGAGATGTTCCTTACGAGCAGTACTTC

V: TRBV5-6
D: TRBD1
J: TRBJ2-3
length: 16
size: -
CDR3: CASSLVIGGPTDTQYF
DNA: TGTGCCAGCAGCTTGGTTATAGGGGGCCCCACAGATACGCAGTATTTT

V: TRBV5-4
D: TRBD1
J: TRBJ2-2
length: 15
size: -
CDR3: CASSLAGTGAGELFF
DNA: TGTGCCAGCAGCTTGGCCGGGACAGGGGCCGGGGAGCTGTTTTTT

V: TRBV12-3/TRBV12-4
D: TRBD1
J: TRBJ1-2
length: 12
size: -
CDR3: CASSLQGLGYTF
DNA: TGTGCCAGCAGTCTACAGGGGCTTGGCTACACCTTC

V: TRBV7-3
D: -
J: TRBJ2-6
length: 15
size: -
CDR3: CASSLGGTGANVLTF
DNA: TGTGCCAGCAGCTTAGGCGGCACTGGGGCCAACGTCCTGACTTTC

V: TRBV5-1
D: TRBD2
J: TRBJ2-7
length: 14
size: -
CDR3: CASSPGLGTHEQYF
DNA: TGCGCCAGCAGCCCCGGACTAGGTACCCACGAGCAGTACTTC